This TCR beta chain was identified in a study of T cell responses to AZD1222 COVID-19 vaccine. V dropped 5 bases and J dropped 5; count of bases not matched to a gene: 3. Per germline, CDR1 MDHEN and CDR2 SYDVKM. The CDR3 contains 13 residues. Libraries were prepared by immunoSEQ multiplex PCR; TCRdb keeps only in-frame clonotypes and omits some of them. The table lists around 88,000 clones, about 90% of them singletons. General study results and limits: The span of vaccine-associated CD4 TCRs extended across spike, with dominance at 160-218 and 743-854.

A word on this clone: The antigen remains undetermined.

This sequence originates from an adult in good health. The V and J genes are TRBV28 and TRBJ1-5; 7 nucleotides align to TRBD1. The source material was peripheral blood, sampled on day 0 of MenACWY control vaccination. CDR3 residues: CASSPTGDQPQHF. CDR3 bases: TGTGCCAGCAGTCCCACAGGGGATCAGCCCCAGCATTTT.